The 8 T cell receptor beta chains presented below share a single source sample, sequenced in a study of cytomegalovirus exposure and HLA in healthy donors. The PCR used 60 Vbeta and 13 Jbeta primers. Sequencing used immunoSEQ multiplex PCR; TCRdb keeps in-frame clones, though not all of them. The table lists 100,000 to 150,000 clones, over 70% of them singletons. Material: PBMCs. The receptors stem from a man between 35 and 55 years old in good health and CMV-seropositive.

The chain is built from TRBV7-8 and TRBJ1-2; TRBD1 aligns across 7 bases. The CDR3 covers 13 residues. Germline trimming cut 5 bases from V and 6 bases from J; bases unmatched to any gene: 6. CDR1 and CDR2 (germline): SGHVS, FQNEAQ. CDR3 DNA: TGTGCCAGCAGCCACCGACAGGGAGATGGCTACACCTTC. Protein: CASSHRQGDGYTF.

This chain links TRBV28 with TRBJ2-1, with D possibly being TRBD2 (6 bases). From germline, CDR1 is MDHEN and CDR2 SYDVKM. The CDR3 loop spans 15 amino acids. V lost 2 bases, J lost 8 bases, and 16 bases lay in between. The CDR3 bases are TGTGCCAGCAGTTTAATGGCTAGCGCCCTCCATGAGCAGTTCTTC. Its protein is CASSLMASALHEQFF.

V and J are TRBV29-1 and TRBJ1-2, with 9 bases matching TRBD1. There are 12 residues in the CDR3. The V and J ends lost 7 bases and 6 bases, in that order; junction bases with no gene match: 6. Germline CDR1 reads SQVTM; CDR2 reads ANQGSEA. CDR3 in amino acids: CSAGTGTHGYTF. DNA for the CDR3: TGCAGCGCCGGGACAGGGACCCATGGCTACACCTTC. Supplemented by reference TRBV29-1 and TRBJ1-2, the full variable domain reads SAVISQKPSRDICQRGTSLTIQCQVDSQVTMMFWYRQQPGQSLTLIATANQGSEATYESGFVIDKFPISRPNLTFSTLTVSNMSPEDSSIYLCSAGTGTHGYTFGSGTRLTVV.

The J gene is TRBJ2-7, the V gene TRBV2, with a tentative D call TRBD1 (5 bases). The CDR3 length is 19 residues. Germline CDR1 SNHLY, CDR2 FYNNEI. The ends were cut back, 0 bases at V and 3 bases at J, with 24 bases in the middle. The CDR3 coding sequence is TGTGCCAGCAGTGAAGCGCTAAACAGGCTCGTCCCGCAGGGCTACGAGCAGTACTTC. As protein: CASSEALNRLVPQGYEQYF.

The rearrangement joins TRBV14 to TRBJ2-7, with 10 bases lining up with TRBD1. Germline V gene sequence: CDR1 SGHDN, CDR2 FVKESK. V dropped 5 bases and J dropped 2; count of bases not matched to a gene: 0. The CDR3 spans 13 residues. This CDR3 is CASSGTGAYEQYF. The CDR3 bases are TGTGCCAGCAGCGGGACAGGGGCCTACGAGCAGTACTTC. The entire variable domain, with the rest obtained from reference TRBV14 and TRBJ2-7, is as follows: EAGVTQFPSHSVIEKGQTVTLRCDPISGHDNLYWYRRVMGKEIKFLLHFVKESKQDESGMPNNRFLAERTGGTYSTLKVQPAELEDSGVYFCASSGTGAYEQYFGPGTRLTVT.

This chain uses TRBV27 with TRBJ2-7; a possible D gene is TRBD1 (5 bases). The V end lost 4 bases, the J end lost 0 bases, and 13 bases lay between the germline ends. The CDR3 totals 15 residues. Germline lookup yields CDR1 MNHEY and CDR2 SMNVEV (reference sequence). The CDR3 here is CASSSPDKGSYEQYF. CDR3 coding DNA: TGTGCCAGCAGTTCACCGGACAAGGGCTCCTACGAGCAGTACTTC.

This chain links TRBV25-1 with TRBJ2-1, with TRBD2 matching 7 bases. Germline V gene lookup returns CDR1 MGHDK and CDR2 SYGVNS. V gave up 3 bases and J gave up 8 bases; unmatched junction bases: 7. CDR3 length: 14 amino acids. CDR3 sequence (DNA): TGTGCCAGCAGTGACGTCGGACTAGGTGATGAGCAGTTCTTC. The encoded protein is CASSDVGLGDEQFF. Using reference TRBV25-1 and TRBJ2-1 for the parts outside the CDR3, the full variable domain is EADIYQTPRYLVIGTGKKITLECSQTMGHDKMYWYQQDPGMELHLIHYSYGVNSTEKGDLSSESTVSRIRTEHFPLTLESARPSHTSQYLCASSDVGLGDEQFFGPGTRLTVL.

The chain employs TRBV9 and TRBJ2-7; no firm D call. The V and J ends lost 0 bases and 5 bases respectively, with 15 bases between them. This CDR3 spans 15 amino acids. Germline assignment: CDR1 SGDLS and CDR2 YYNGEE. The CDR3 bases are TGTGCCAGCAGCGTAGACGCGACGTCTAGACACGAGCAGTACTTC. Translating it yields CASSVDATSRHEQYF.